This entry describes one TCR beta chain. The antigen is unknown. The data belong to a study of shared clonotypes between healthy human individuals. Overall study context: Researchers drew samples from two women and a few men aged 18 to 49.

Each sorted subset replicate got 200 ng genomic DNA, approximately 27,000 genomes. TCRdb's copy holds only in-frame clones and misses some; the assay was immunoSEQ multiplex PCR. The sample holds 2,500,000 or so clones, around 93% seen once. Germline loops: CDR1 SGHRS, CDR2 YFSETQ. The CDR3 extends over 18 amino acids. V lost 4 bases, J lost 2 bases, and 23 bases lay in between. Regarding the study as a whole: Roughly 4.6% of naive CD4 clonotypes were common to a handful of donors.

This sequence was found in a man aged 18 to 30 in good health. Some clones in this sample may be carry-over from other donors' samples. Sequencing was done on a sample of naive CD4+ T cells from PBMCs. Subset indicated: CD45RA+ positively selected. This chain uses TRBV5-1 with TRBJ2-3; D is possibly TRBD1 (6 bases). CDR3 DNA: TGCGCCAGCAGCGACCAGCCCATGGGTCAGGGACACACAGATACGCAGTATTTT. This codes for CASSDQPMGQGHTDTQYF.